This T cell receptor (beta chain) was identified during a study of early T cells in non-severe SARS-CoV-2 infection. Study results and limitations: Clonotype matching in VDJdb favored anti-spike CD8 responses and did not capture private and CD4 specificities.

Unique molecular identifiers were added to individual cDNA molecules. TCRdb itself ran the 5' RACE reads through MiXCR, one entry per CDR3 protein. The sample shows fewer than 30,000 distinct CDR3 sequences, about 4.8% of them seen only once. The sample holds a few counts of this clonotype. Its antigen is still unknown. The sequence derives from an adult who was a healthcare worker with PCR-confirmed SARS-CoV-2 infection or an uninfected control (not recorded which). The specimen sequenced was whole blood.

The CDR3 spells CASSPRPGAGYEQYF. The CDR3 bases are TGTGCCAGCAGCCCAAGGCCGGGGGCAGGCTACGAGCAGTACTTC. The V and J genes are TRBV7-6 and TRBJ2-7; D possibly matches TRBD1 or TRBD2 (6 bases each). The V gene lost 5 bases and the J gene lost 3 bases, with 17 bases spanning the gap. Germline CDR1 reads SGHVS; CDR2 reads FNYEAQ. This CDR3 is built from 15 residues.